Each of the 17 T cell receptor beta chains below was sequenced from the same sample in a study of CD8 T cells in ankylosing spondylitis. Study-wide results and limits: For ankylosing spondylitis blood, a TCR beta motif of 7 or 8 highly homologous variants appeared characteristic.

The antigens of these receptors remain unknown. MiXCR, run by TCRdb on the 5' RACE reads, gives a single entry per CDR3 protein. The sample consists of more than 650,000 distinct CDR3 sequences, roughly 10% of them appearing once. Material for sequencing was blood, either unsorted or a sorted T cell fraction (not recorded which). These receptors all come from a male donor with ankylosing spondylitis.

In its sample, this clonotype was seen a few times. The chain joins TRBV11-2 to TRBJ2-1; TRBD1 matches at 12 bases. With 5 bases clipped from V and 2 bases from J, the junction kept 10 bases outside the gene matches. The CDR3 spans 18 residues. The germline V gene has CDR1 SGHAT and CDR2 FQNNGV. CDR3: CASSPRDRGLGTYNEQFF. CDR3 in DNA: TGTGCCAGCAGCCCCCGGGACAGGGGGCTAGGGACCTACAATGAGCAGTTCTTC.

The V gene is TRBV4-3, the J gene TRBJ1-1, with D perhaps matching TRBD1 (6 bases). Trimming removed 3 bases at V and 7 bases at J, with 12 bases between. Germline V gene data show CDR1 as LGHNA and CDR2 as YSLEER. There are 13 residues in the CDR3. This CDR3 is CASSQAQGGEAFF. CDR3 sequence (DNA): TGCGCCAGCAGCCAGGCACAGGGCGGTGAAGCTTTCTTT.

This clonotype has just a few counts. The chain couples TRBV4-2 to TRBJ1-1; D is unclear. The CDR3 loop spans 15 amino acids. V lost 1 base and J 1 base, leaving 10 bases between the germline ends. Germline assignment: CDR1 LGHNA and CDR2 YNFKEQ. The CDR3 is CASSQAKQRNTEAFF. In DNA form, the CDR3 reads TGTGCCAGCAGCCAAGCTAAACAGAGGAACACTGAAGCTTTCTTT.

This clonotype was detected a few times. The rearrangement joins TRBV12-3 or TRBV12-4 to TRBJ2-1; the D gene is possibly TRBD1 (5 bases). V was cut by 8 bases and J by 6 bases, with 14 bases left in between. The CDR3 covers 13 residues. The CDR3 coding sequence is TGTGCCAGCCCCATCCCGCAGGGCAATGAGCAGTTCTTC. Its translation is CASPIPQGNEQFF.

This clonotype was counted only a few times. The CDR3 nucleotides are TGCGCCAGCAGCCAAGAGTTACAGGCAGGGGACCGGTCAGATACGCAGTATTTT. The encoded protein is CASSQELQAGDRSDTQYF. The chain joins TRBV4-3 to TRBJ2-3, with a weak D call TRBD1 (6 bases). The CDR3 runs 18 residues. Germline CDR1 reads LGHNA; CDR2 reads YSLEER. Trimming took 0 bases from V and 4 from J, leaving 20 bases between them.

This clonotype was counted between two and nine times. CDR3 sequence: CASSGTGPNQPQHF. CDR3 bases: TGTGCCAGCAGTGGTACAGGACCGAATCAGCCCCAGCATTTT. The chain joins TRBV25-1 to TRBJ1-5, with D tentatively TRBD1 (5 bases). The germline V and J ends were trimmed by 4 bases and 4 bases, with 11 bases remaining between them. CDR3 length: 14 residues. Germline values: CDR1 MGHDK, CDR2 SYGVNS.

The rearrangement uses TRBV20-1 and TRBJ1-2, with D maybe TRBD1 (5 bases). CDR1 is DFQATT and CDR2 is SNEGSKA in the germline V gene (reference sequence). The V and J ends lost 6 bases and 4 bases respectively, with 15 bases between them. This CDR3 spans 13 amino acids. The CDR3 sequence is CSASDSLVYGYTF. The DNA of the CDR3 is TGCAGTGCCAGTGACAGCCTGGTCTATGGCTACACCTTC.

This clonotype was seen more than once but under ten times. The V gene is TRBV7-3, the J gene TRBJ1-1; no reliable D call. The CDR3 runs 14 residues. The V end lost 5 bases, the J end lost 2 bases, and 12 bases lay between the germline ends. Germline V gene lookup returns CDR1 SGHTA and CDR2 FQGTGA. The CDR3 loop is CASSPRPDNTEAFF. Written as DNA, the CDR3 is TGTGCCAGCAGCCCTCGACCTGACAACACTGAAGCTTTCTTT.

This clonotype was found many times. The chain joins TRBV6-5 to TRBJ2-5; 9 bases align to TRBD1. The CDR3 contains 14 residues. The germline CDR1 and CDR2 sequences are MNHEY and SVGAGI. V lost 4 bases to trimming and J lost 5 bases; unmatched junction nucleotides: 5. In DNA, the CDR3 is TGTGCCAGCAGTTCTACAGGGGGCGTGGAGACCCAGTACTTC. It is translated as CASSSTGGVETQYF.

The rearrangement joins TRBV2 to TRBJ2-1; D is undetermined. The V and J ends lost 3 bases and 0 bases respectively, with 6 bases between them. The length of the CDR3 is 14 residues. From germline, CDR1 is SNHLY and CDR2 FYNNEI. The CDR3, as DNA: TGTGCCAGCAGTGAGCCACCCTCCTACAATGAGCAGTTCTTC. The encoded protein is CASSEPPSYNEQFF.

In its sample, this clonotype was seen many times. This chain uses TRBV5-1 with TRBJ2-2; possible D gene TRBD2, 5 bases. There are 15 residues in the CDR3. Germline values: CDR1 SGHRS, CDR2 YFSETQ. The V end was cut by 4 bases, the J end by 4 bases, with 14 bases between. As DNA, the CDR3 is TGCGCCAGCAGCCTTTTTAGTCGGGGCACCGGGGAGCTGTTTTTT. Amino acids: CASSLFSRGTGELFF.

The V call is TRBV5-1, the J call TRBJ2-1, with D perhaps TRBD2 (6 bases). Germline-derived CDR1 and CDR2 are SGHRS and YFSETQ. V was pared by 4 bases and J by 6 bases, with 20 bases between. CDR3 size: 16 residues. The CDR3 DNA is TGCGCCAGCAGCCCCGGGAGTACGGCCGGGGGCAATGAGCAGTTCTTC. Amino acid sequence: CASSPGSTAGGNEQFF.

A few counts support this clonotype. CDR3 amino acids: CASRLQELYTGELFF. CDR3 in DNA: TGTGCCAGCAGGTTGCAGGAGCTTTACACCGGGGAGCTGTTTTTT. The chain links TRBV6-1 to TRBJ2-2; D is ambiguous. The germline V gene has CDR1 MNHNS and CDR2 SASEGT. V was clipped by 6 bases and J by 3 bases, with 14 bases between them. The CDR3 has 15 residues.

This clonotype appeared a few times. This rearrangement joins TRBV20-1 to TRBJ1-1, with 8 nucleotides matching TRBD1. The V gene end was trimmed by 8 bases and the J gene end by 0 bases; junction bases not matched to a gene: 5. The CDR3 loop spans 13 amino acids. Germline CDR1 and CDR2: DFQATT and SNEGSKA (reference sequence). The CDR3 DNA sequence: TGCAGTTTCCGGGACAGGTTGAACACTGAAGCTTTCTTT. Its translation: CSFRDRLNTEAFF.

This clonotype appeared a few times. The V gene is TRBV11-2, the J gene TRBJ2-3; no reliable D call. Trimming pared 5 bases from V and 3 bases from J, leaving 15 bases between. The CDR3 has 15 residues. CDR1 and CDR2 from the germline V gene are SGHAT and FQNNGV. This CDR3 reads CASSQTMWATDTQYF. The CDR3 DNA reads TGTGCCAGCAGCCAGACGATGTGGGCAACAGATACGCAGTATTTT.

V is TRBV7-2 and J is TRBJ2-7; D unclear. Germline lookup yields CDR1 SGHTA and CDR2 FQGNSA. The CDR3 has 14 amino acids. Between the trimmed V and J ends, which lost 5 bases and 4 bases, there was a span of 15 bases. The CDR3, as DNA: TGTGCCAGCAGCCTCGATTTGGGTCCGTACGAGCAGTACTTC. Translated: CASSLDLGPYEQYF.

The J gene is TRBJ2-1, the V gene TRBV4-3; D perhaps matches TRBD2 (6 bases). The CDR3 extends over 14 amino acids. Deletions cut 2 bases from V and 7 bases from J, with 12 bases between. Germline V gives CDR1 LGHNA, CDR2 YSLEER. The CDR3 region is CASSQHPGLNEQFF. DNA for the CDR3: TGCGCCAGCAGCCAACATCCGGGACTGAATGAGCAGTTCTTC.